These T cell receptor beta chains were read from a single sample in a study of shared clonotypes between healthy human individuals. Repertoires were generated with immunoSEQ multiplex PCR, while TCRdb's copy carries only in-frame clones and drops some. The sample holds some 2.3 million clones, 85% to 95% seen once. The sample comprised naive CD4+ T cells from PBMCs. The receptors were gathered from a man aged 18 to 30 in good health. Some clones in this sample may be carry-over from other donors' samples. CDR3s include the opening cysteine and the closing phenylalanine or tryptophan. The D gene is left open where the match is weak. Clone size is shown for a subset of rows, as once, few, many or a class of expanded clone.

cdr3_length j_call v_call d_call clone_size cdr3_nt cdr3_aa
16 TRBJ1-2 TRBV28 - - TGTGCCAGCAGTCCATACGGTAGGGGACGAGGGGATGGCTACACCTTC CASSPYGRGRGDGYTF
13 TRBJ1-2 TRBV30 TRBD1 - TGTGCCTGGAGCGCAGACAGGGGGCTTGGCTACACCTTC CAWSADRGLGYTF
16 TRBJ1-1 TRBV28 - - TGTGCCAGCAGTCCAACGGGGACCCTGGTGAACACTGAAGCTTTCTTT CASSPTGTLVNTEAFF
15 TRBJ1-2 TRBV4-3 - - TGCGCCAGCAGCCAAGATCTGAACACTAACTATGGCTACACCTTC CASSQDLNTNYGYTF
18 TRBJ1-2 TRBV27 TRBD1 - TGTGCCAGCAGTTTATCGGGGGGGACAGGGGGCGCGAGGTATGGCTACACCTTC CASSLSGGTGGARYGYTF
16 TRBJ2-7 TRBV11-2 TRBD2 - TGTGCCAGCAGCCTTAGCGGGAGGGCCCAGATTCCCGAGCAGTACTTC CASSLSGRAQIPEQYF
16 TRBJ2-7 TRBV28 TRBD1 - TGTGCCAGCAGTCCTCCGGGACAGGGGAGCTCCTACGAGCAGTACTTC CASSPPGQGSSYEQYF
16 TRBJ2-5 TRBV7-9 TRBD2 once TGTGCCAGCAGCCCGGGGGGATCGGACTATGCTAAGACCCAGTACTTC CASSPGGSDYAKTQYF
15 TRBJ2-3 TRBV10-3 TRBD1 - TGTGCCATCAGGAGGGGACAGGGGGCCACAGATACGCAGTATTTT CAIRRGQGATDTQYF
14 TRBJ2-7 TRBV6-1 - once TGTGCCAGCCAACTTCGGGGACACGACTACGAGCAGTACTTC CASQLRGHDYEQYF
17 TRBJ2-7 TRBV9 - - TGTGCCAGCAGCGTAGCTGGTTTGGCGGACAGAAACTACGAGCAGTACTTC CASSVAGLADRNYEQYF
16 TRBJ2-2 TRBV7-2 TRBD2 - TGTGCCAGCAGCTTAAGAGCGGGAGGGAACACCGGGGAGCTGTTTTTT CASSLRAGGNTGELFF
13 TRBJ1-1 TRBV5-8 - - TGTGCCAGCAGCTCGGGATGGGCCCATCGGGCTTTCTTT CASSSGWAHRAFF
15 TRBJ2-7 TRBV27 - - TGTGCCAGCAGTGTACGCCGCTTAACCAACTACGAGCAGTACTTC CASSVRRLTNYEQYF
14 TRBJ2-3 TRBV19 - - TGTGCCAGTAGTATACAGAACAGGGCAGATACGCAGTATTTT CASSIQNRADTQYF
19 TRBJ2-2 TRBV27 TRBD1 - TGTGCCAGCAGTTTTAGAAAAACGCTGACAGGGAAGGGCACCGGGGAGCTGTTTTTT CASSFRKTLTGKGTGELFF
13 TRBJ2-7 TRBV28 - - TGTGCCAGCAGTTTCCCGAGGGCCCCCCGGCAGTACTTC CASSFPRAPRQYF
16 TRBJ2-1 TRBV7-2 TRBD2 once TGTGCCAGCAGCTCACGAAGGGAGGGGCCCGGAGTGGAGCAGTTCTTC CASSSRREGPGVEQFF
16 TRBJ2-1 TRBV6-6 - - TGTGCCAGCATCCCCGCACTAGGCCCGTCCTACAATGAGCAGTTCTTC CASIPALGPSYNEQFF
13 TRBJ1-2 TRBV7-2 - once TGTGCCAGCAGCTTCGGGGGGTTCTATGGCTACACCTTC CASSFGGFYGYTF
15 TRBJ1-2 TRBV19 TRBD1 once TGTGCCAGTAGTTTATCGACAGGGAGCGCCTATGGCTACACCTTC CASSLSTGSAYGYTF
14 TRBJ2-7 TRBV27 TRBD1 - TGTGCCAGCAGTCTCCGGGACAGGCCAGTCGAGCAGTACTTC CASSLRDRPVEQYF
15 TRBJ2-7 TRBV6-5 - - TGTGCCAGCAGTTACAAGGGGGACCCGATCTACGAGCAGTACTTC CASSYKGDPIYEQYF
15 TRBJ1-1 TRBV6-5 - - TGTGCCAGCAGTTACGACAGGAGGGGAAACACTGAAGCTTTCTTT CASSYDRRGNTEAFF
14 TRBJ1-4 TRBV14 - - TGTGCCAGCAGCCGCGCGGTGGGTAATGAAAAACTGTTTTTT CASSRAVGNEKLFF
15 TRBJ1-2 TRBV4-1 TRBD1 - TGCGCCAGCAGCCGAACGACAGGGCCCCGCTGGGGCTACACCTTC CASSRTTGPRWGYTF
16 TRBJ2-2 TRBV5-1 TRBD1 - TGCGCCAGCATCGAACCGGGACAGACGAACACCGGGGAGCTGTTTTTT CASIEPGQTNTGELFF
17 TRBJ2-2 TRBV27 TRBD2 - TGTGCCAGCAGTTTTCCCCGACTAGCGGGACTCACCGGGGAGCTGTTTTTT CASSFPRLAGLTGELFF
14 TRBJ1-2 TRBV5-4 - - TGTGCCAGCAGCTTTCTCAGGGGCTACTATGGCTACACCTTC CASSFLRGYYGYTF
12 TRBJ2-7 TRBV27 - - TGTGCCAGCATTCTGGGTTTAAACGAGCAGTACTTC CASILGLNEQYF
13 TRBJ2-2 TRBV18 - - TGTGCCAGCTCAAGGGATAACACCGGGGAGCTGTTTTTT CASSRDNTGELFF
13 TRBJ2-5 TRBV5-1 - few TGCGCCAGCAGCTTGGGAGTAGAAGAGACCCAGTACTTC CASSLGVEETQYF
16 TRBJ2-2 TRBV27 - - TGTGCCAGCAGTTTACAGTGGGGGGAAAAACCCGGGGAGCTGTTTTTT CASSLQWGEKPGELFF
15 TRBJ2-7 TRBV4-1 - - TGCGCCAGCAGTCTATACGGGACTTACCAATACGAGCAGTACTTC CASSLYGTYQYEQYF
13 TRBJ1-5 TRBV11-2 - - TGTGCCAGCAGCTTAGATCGCTATCAGCCCCAGCATTTT CASSLDRYQPQHF
17 TRBJ2-7 TRBV12-1 - - TGTGCCAGCAGCGTTCTCGACTCCGGGACTGAATACTACGAGCAGTACTTC CASSVLDSGTEYYEQYF
13 TRBJ2-3 TRBV7-9 TRBD1 - TGTGCCAGCAGTTCTCAGGGGGCAGATACGCAGTATTTT CASSSQGADTQYF
12 TRBJ1-2 TRBV6-1 - - TGTGCCAGCAACCTGCTTGGCTATGGCTACACCTTC CASNLLGYGYTF
13 TRBJ2-7 TRBV5-1 - - TGCGCCAGCAGGGAAGGACCAGCCTACGAGCAGTACTTC CASREGPAYEQYF
15 TRBJ2-1 TRBV7-3 - once TGTGCCAGCAGCACCCACAGCCTTCCTTACAATGAGCAGTTCTTC CASSTHSLPYNEQFF
14 TRBJ1-3 TRBV19 - once TGTGCCAGTAGTATAGATGTCTCTGGAAACACCATATATTTT CASSIDVSGNTIYF
15 TRBJ2-7 TRBV5-1 - - TGCGCCAGCAGCTTGGTCCCGGAGAGGTTCTACGAGCAGTACTTC CASSLVPERFYEQYF
13 TRBJ2-1 TRBV15 - - TGTGCCACCAGCTGGGAGGCCTACAATGAGCAGTTCTTC CATSWEAYNEQFF
14 TRBJ2-7 TRBV14 - - TGTGCCAGCAGCCAAGAGGTGCTAGGGGGCGAGCAGTACTTC CASSQEVLGGEQYF
16 TRBJ1-5 TRBV6-1 - - TGTGCCAGCAGTGTGACAGTCCCCTATAGCAATCAGCCCCAGCATTTT CASSVTVPYSNQPQHF
14 TRBJ1-1 TRBV19 TRBD1 few TGTGCCAGTAGCCAGGGGGCTAGGGACACTGAAGCTTTCTTT CASSQGARDTEAFF
16 TRBJ2-6 TRBV2 - - TGTGCCAGCAAGATGAGAGAAGGGGGATGGGCCAACGTCCTGACTTTC CASKMREGGWANVLTF
16 TRBJ1-5 TRBV5-1 - - TGCGCCAGCAGCTTGCTAGGGGGAAGGGGGGATCAGCCCCAGCATTTT CASSLLGGRGDQPQHF
12 TRBJ2-7 TRBV28 - - TGTGCCAGCAGTTTTGGAGGGGGCTGGCGGTACTTC CASSFGGGWRYF
15 TRBJ2-3 TRBV7-2 - - TGTGCCAGCAGCTTAGTGTCGACGGGTACAGATACGCAGTATTTT CASSLVSTGTDTQYF
14 TRBJ1-5 TRBV27 - - TGTGCCAGCAGTCCCTGGACTTCCCCGGGTTCCCAGCATTTT CASSPWTSPGSQHF
11 TRBJ2-7 TRBV20-1 - - TGCAGTGCTAGAACCTTAGAATCTTTGTACTTC CSARTLESLYF
14 TRBJ2-7 TRBV4-2 TRBD2 once TGTGCCAGCAGCCAGGGACTAGCGGTCGGCGAGCAGTACTTC CASSQGLAVGEQYF
16 TRBJ1-4 TRBV4-3 TRBD1 once TGCGCCAGCAGCCAAGATGGGGCAGGGGGCAATGAAAAACTGTTTTTT CASSQDGAGGNEKLFF
15 TRBJ2-1 TRBV6-1 TRBD2 - TGTGCCAGCAGTGAAATGACTAGCGGGTACAATGAGCAGTTCTTC CASSEMTSGYNEQFF
15 TRBJ1-1 TRBV19 - once TGTGCCAGTACCCACGGCCGGGGGGCGGTCACTGAAGCTTTCTTT CASTHGRGAVTEAFF
17 TRBJ2-5 TRBV7-9 - - TGTGCCAGCAGCTTAGCTTCTAGCGCGGTACCCCAAGAGACCCAGTACTTC CASSLASSAVPQETQYF